This T cell receptor (beta chain) was captured in a study of blood T cell repertoires in COVID-19. About the study: Acute and convalescent COVID-19 specimens originated in the United States, Italy and Spain. PBMCs, B-cell-depleted T cells, or T cells were the source of the cDNA or gDNA that made up the material.

As originally analysed: Estimates of nucleated cell counts were drawn from the amplification of reference gene primers. Here immunoSEQ multiplex PCR was the method, and the copy in TCRdb shows in-frame clones only, minus some. The V and J calls and clone size come from that table; D and trimming were worked out from the DNA. The sample carries 200,000 to 250,000 clones, 90% recorded once. The CDR3 is 15 residues long. The germline gives CDR1 LGHNA, CDR2 YNFKEQ. The V and J ends lost 5 bases and 6 bases, in that order; junction bases with no gene match: 8. This chain uses TRBV4-2 with TRBJ1-5; 9 bases align to TRBD1. Sequences were obtained from peripheral blood. The clonotype originates from a man in his thirties or forties with COVID-19, enrolled during active disease. CDR3 amino acids: CASSSRDRESQPQHF. CDR3 DNA: TGTGCCAGCAGCTCCCGGGACAGGGAAAGTCAGCCCCAGCATTTT.